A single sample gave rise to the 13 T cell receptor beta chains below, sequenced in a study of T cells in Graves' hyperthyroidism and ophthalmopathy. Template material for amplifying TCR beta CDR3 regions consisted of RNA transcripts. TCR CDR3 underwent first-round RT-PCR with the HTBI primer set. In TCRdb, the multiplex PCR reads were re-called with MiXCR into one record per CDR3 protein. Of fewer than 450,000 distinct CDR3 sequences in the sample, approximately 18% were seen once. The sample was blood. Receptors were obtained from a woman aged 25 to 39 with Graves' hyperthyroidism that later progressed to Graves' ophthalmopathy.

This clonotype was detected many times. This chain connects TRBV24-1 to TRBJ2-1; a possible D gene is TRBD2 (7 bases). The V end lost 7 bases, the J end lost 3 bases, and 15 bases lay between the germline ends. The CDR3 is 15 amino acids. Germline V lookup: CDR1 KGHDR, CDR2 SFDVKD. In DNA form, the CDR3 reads TGTGCCACCAGGAAAGGGGGGGGGGACTACAATGAGCAGTTCTTC. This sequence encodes CATRKGGGDYNEQFF.

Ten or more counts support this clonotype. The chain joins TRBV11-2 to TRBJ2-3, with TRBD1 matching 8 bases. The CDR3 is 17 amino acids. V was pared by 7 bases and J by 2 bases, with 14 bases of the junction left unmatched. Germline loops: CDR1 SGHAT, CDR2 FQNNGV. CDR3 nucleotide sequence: TGTGCCAGCACCGTAAGGGGACAGGCCAAAATCACAGATACGCAGTATTTT. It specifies CASTVRGQAKITDTQYF.

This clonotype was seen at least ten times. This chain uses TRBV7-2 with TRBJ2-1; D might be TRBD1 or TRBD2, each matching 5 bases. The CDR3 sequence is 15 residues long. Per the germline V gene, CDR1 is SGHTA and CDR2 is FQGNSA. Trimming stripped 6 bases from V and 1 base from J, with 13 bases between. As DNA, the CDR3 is TGTGCCAGCAGGTTCCGGGGCGGTTCCTACAATGAGCAGTTCTTC. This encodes CASRFRGGSYNEQFF.

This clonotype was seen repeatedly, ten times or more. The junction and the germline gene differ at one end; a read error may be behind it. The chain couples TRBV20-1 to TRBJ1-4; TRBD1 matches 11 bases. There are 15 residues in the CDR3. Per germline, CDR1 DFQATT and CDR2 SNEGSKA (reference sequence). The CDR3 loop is CSARDPGTGGEKLFF. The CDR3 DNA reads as TGCAGTGCTCGAGACCCCGGGACAGGGGGTGAAAAACTGTTTTTT.

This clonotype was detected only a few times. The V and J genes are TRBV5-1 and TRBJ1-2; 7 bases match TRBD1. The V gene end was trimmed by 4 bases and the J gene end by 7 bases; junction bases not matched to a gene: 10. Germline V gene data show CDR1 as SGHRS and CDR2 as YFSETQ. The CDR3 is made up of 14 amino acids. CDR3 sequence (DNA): TGCGCCAGCAGCAGCTTGGGTGCAGGGGGTGGCTACACCTTC. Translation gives CASSSLGAGGGYTF.

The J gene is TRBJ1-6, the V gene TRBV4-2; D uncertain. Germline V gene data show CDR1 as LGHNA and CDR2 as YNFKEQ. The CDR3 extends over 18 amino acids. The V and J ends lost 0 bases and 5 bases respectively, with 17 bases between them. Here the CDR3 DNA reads TGTGCCAGCAGCCAAGATCTGCTGAGTGGCAGAGATAATTCACCCCTCCACTTT. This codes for CASSQDLLSGRDNSPLHF.

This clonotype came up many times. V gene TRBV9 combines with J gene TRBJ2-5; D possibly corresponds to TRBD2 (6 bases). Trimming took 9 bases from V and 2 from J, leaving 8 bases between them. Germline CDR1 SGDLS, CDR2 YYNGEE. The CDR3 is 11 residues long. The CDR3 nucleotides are TGTGCCACGGGACTGCAAGAGACCCAGTACTTC. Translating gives CATGLQETQYF.

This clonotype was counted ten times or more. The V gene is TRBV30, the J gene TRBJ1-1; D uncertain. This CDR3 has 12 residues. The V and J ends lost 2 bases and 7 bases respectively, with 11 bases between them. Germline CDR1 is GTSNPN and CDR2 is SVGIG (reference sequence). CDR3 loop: CAWSPRWGEAFF. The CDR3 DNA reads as TGTGCCTGGAGTCCCCGGTGGGGTGAAGCTTTCTTT.

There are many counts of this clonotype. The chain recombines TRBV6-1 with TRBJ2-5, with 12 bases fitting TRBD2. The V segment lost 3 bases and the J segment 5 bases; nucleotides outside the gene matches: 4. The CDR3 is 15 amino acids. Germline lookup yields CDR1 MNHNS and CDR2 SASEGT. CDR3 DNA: TGTGCCAGCAGTGAGACACTAGCGGGGGGCGAGACCCAGTACTTC. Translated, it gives CASSETLAGGETQYF.

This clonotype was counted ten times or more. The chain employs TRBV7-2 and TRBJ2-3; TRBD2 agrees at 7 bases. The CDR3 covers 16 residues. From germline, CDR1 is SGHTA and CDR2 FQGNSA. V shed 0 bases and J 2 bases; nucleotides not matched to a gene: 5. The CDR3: CASSLARRGVTDTQYF. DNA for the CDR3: TGTGCCAGCAGCTTAGCGCGTCGGGGGGTCACAGATACGCAGTATTTT.

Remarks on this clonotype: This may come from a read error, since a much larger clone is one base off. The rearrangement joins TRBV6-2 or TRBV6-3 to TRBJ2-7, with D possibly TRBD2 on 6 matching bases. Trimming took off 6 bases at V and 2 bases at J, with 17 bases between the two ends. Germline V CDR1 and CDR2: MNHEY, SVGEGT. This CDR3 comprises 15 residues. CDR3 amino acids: CASSSKWEVPYEQYF. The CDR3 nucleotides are TGTGCCAGCAGCTCAAAGTGGGAGGTCCCCTACGAGCAGTACTTC.

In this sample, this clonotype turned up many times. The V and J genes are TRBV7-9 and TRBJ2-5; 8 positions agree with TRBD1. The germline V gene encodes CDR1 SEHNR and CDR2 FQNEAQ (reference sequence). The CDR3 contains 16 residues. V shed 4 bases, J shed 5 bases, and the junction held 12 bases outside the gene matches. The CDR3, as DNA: TGTGCCAGCAGCTCTCTTACGACCGGACAGGGTGAGACCCAGTACTTC. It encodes CASSSLTTGQGETQYF.

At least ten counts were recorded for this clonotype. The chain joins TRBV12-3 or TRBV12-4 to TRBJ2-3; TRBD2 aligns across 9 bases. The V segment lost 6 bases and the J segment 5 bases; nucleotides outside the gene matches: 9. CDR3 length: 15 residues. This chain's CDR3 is CASRAQGLAGDTQYF. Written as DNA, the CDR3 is TGTGCCAGCAGGGCCCAGGGACTAGCAGGAGATACGCAGTATTTT.